The next 24 T cell receptor beta chains were all read from a single sample in a study of blood T cell repertoires in COVID-19. TCRdb's table, derived via immunoSEQ multiplex PCR, lists solely in-frame clones and lacks some. The repertoire holds fewer than 350,000 clones, approximately 86% seen once, with 9% to 9.5% in the top ten. The sequenced material came from peripheral blood. The source of these receptors is a man aged 18 to 29 with active or convalescent COVID-19.

The chain employs TRBV5-1 and TRBJ1-1; D is undetermined. The V and J ends lost 7 bases and 1 base respectively, with 5 bases between them. Germline V gene data show CDR1 as SGHRS and CDR2 as YFSETQ. The CDR3 consists of 11 residues. In DNA, the CDR3 is TGCGCCAGCGCGGGGAACACTGAAGCTTTCTTT. Protein product: CASAGNTEAFF.

V usage is TRBV11-2 and J usage is TRBJ1-5; D may be TRBD1 (6 bases). Trimming left V 5 bases short and J 6 bases short, with 14 bases between. The CDR3 covers 14 residues. Germline CDR1 and CDR2: SGHAT and FQNNGV. CDR3 protein: CASSGAGEGQPQHF. In DNA form, the CDR3 reads TGTGCCAGCAGCGGGGCAGGGGAGGGTCAGCCCCAGCATTTT.

In DNA, the CDR3 is TGTGCCAGTAGTTATGGGACAGGCTATGGCTACACCTTC. Translating it yields CASSYGTGYGYTF. The rearrangement joins TRBV19 to TRBJ1-2, with 8 bases identical to TRBD1. Germline V gives CDR1 LNHDA, CDR2 SQIVND (reference sequence). The ends lost 5 bases at V and 4 bases at J; junction bases unmatched: 3. The CDR3 sequence is 13 residues long.

In its sample, this clone was seen a few times. The chain joins TRBV7-8 to TRBJ2-7; tentatively, D is TRBD1 (5 bases). V was trimmed by 5 bases and J by 4 bases, leaving 12 bases between them. Germline assignment: CDR1 SGHVS and CDR2 FQNEAQ. The CDR3 length is 13 residues. This chain's CDR3 is CASSPLDRYEQYF. CDR3 DNA: TGTGCCAGCAGCCCCCTCGACAGATACGAGCAGTACTTC. Drawing the rest from reference TRBV7-8 and TRBJ2-7, the complete variable domain is GAGVSQSPRYKVAKRGQDVALRCDPISGHVSLFWYQQALGQGPEFLTYFQNEAQLDKSGLPSDRFFAERPEGSVSTLKIQRTQQEDSAVYLCASSPLDRYEQYFGPGTRLTVT.

This clone has only a few counts. The rearrangement uses TRBV7-2 and TRBJ2-2; the D gene is possibly TRBD2 (7 bases). The CDR3 runs 17 residues. CDR1 and CDR2 from the germline V gene are SGHTA and FQGNSA. Trimming removed 5 bases from V and 5 bases from J, with 21 bases in between. CDR3 in DNA: TGTGCCAGCAGCCCTCATAGAGGGGGGGGCTATACCGGGGAGCTGTTTTTT. As protein: CASSPHRGGGYTGELFF.

About this clone itself: The sample has other DNA sequences that encode this CDR3 too. V gene TRBV9 combines with J gene TRBJ2-6; the D gene is possibly TRBD1 (6 bases). The CDR3 contains 16 residues. CDR1 and CDR2 from the germline V gene are SGDLS and YYNGEE. Deletions cut 1 base from V and 0 bases from J, with 8 bases between. The CDR3 region is CASSVRGGSGANVLTF. CDR3 sequence (DNA): TGTGCCAGCAGCGTAAGAGGGGGCTCTGGGGCCAACGTCCTGACTTTC.

The genes are TRBV7-9 and TRBJ1-5, with no clear D. In germline, CDR1 is SEHNR, CDR2 FQNEAQ (reference sequence). The V gene lost 4 bases and the J gene lost 3 bases, with 7 bases spanning the gap. The CDR3 sequence is 13 residues long. CDR3 in amino acids: CASSSAYNQPQHF. In nucleotides, the CDR3 is TGTGCCAGCAGCTCCGCCTACAATCAGCCCCAGCATTTT.

The rearrangement links TRBV28 to TRBJ2-1, with 13 bases matching TRBD2. CDR1 MDHEN and CDR2 SYDVKM come from the germline V gene. This CDR3 is 18 amino acids long. V shed 6 bases and J 7 bases; nucleotides not matched to a gene: 15. This CDR3 reads CASRKKLAGGPPSNEQFF. In DNA, the CDR3 is TGTGCCAGCAGAAAAAAACTAGCGGGGGGGCCTCCCTCTAATGAGCAGTTCTTC.

CDR3 in DNA: TGCGCCAGCAGCCCCACAGGGTCCTACGAGCAGTACTTC. It is translated as CASSPTGSYEQYF. The chain uses TRBV5-1 and TRBJ2-7, with D perhaps matching TRBD1 (6 bases). The length of the CDR3 is 13 residues. The V end was cut by 4 bases, the J end by 1 base, with 9 bases between. CDR1 and CDR2 (germline): SGHRS, YFSETQ.

This clone was found once. The rearrangement joins TRBV2 to TRBJ1-2, with 10 positions matching TRBD1. V shed 4 bases, J shed 6 bases, and the junction held 11 bases outside the gene matches. Germline lookup yields CDR1 SNHLY and CDR2 FYNNEI. The CDR3 runs to 16 residues. DNA of the CDR3: TGTGCCAGCAGTGTAACGACAGGGGGCGCCTTGGATGGCTACACCTTC. Encoded protein: CASSVTTGGALDGYTF.

This chain connects TRBV10-3 to TRBJ1-6; 8 positions agree with TRBD1. The CDR3 loop spans 16 amino acids. V lost 2 bases and J lost 2; bases outside the gene matches: 2. Germline values: CDR1 ENHRY, CDR2 SYGVKD. CDR3 region: CAISEGDRPYNSPLHF. The CDR3 DNA follows: TGTGCCATCAGTGAGGGGGACAGGCCCTATAATTCACCCCTCCACTTT.

This chain links TRBV5-4 with TRBJ1-4; TRBD1 matches 9 bases. V dropped 4 bases and J dropped 8; count of bases not matched to a gene: 6. This CDR3 contains 14 residues. Germline CDR1 SGHNT, CDR2 YYREEE (reference sequence). The CDR3 DNA follows: TGTGCCAGCAGCGCGGACAGGGGATGGGAAAAACTGTTTTTT. It encodes CASSADRGWEKLFF.

The sample holds a few counts of this clone. The chain links TRBV6-4 to TRBJ1-1; 8 nucleotides match TRBD1. Germline CDR1 is MRHNA and CDR2 is SNTAGT. V gave up 6 bases and J gave up 11 bases; unmatched junction bases: 14. This CDR3 contains 14 residues. In DNA, the CDR3 is TGTGCCAGCAGCCCGGGGACAGGCGGCGTGGAGGCTTTCTTT. Translated: CASSPGTGGVEAFF.

This sequence joins TRBV11-2 and TRBJ1-5; 8 bases align to TRBD1. The CDR3 contains 15 residues. The V gene's germline CDR1 is SGHAT and CDR2 FQNNGV. Unmatched junction bases numbered 9, after V lost 5 bases and J lost 6 bases. As DNA, the CDR3 is TGTGCCAGCAGCCCGGTCCAGGGGGCTCGTCAGCCCCAGCATTTT. Residues: CASSPVQGARQPQHF.

J is TRBJ2-2 and V is TRBV6-2 or TRBV6-3, with D possibly TRBD1 on 6 matching bases. V shed 6 bases and J shed 6 bases, with 8 bases lying between them. Germline V gives CDR1 MNHEY, CDR2 SVGEGT. The CDR3 spans 12 residues. This CDR3 is CASSPGAGELFF. The CDR3 DNA sequence: TGTGCCAGCAGCCCAGGGGCCGGGGAGCTGTTTTTT.

The chain couples TRBV5-8 to TRBJ1-5; D is possibly TRBD1 (5 bases). V was shortened by 5 bases and J by 1 base, with 10 bases between the two germline ends. The germline V gene encodes CDR1 SGHTS and CDR2 YDEGEE. The CDR3 sequence is 14 residues long. The CDR3 nucleotides are TGTGCCAGCAGTGGGGGAGGGAGCAATCAGCCCCAGCATTTT. Encoded protein: CASSGGGSNQPQHF.

J is TRBJ1-2 and V is TRBV5-1, with D perhaps TRBD1 (5 bases). CDR1 is SGHRS, CDR2 YFSETQ, per germline. The CDR3 extends over 16 amino acids. Trimming took 3 bases from V and 1 from J, leaving 16 bases between them. CDR3 nucleotide sequence: TGCGCCAGCAGCTGGGGTAGGGGCGGCGATAACTATGGCTACACCTTC. It codes for CASSWGRGGDNYGYTF. The whole variable domain, remainder taken from reference TRBV5-1 and TRBJ1-2, is KAGVTQTPRYLIKTRGQQVTLSCSPISGHRSVSWYQQTPGQGLQFLFEYFSETQRNKGNFPGRFSGRQFSNSRSEMNVSTLELGDSALYLCASSWGRGGDNYGYTFGSGTRLTVV.

The V call is TRBV11-3, the J call TRBJ2-1, with 9 bases fitting TRBD2. V dropped 1 base and J dropped 10; count of bases not matched to a gene: 5. Germline V CDR1 and CDR2: SGHNT, YENEEA. The CDR3 has 14 amino acids. CDR3 in amino acids: CASSLGGGAGEQFF. In DNA form, the CDR3 reads TGTGCCAGCAGCTTAGGCGGGGGGGCAGGAGAGCAGTTCTTC.

The rearrangement uses TRBV2 and TRBJ1-6; the D is unclear. The germline CDR1 and CDR2 sequences are SNHLY and FYNNEI. V was trimmed by 5 bases and J by 4 bases, leaving 9 bases between them. The length of the CDR3 is 14 residues. CDR3 bases: TGTGCCAGCAGTTCGCGCAGGTATAATTCACCCCTCCACTTT. This translates into CASSSRRYNSPLHF.

The chain recombines TRBV12-5 with TRBJ2-3; weak D call: TRBD2 (6 bases). Germline CDR1 and CDR2: LGHNT and FRNRAP. This CDR3 region has 16 residues. Trimming removed 1 base at V and 4 bases at J, with 15 bases between. CDR3 sequence reads: CASGLGAPSEADTQYF. The DNA of the CDR3 is TGTGCTAGTGGTTTGGGGGCCCCTAGCGAAGCAGATACGCAGTATTTT.

This sequence joins TRBV29-1 and TRBJ1-2; no clear D gene. The length of the CDR3 is 11 residues. V gave up 4 bases and J gave up 6 bases, with 9 bases separating them. Germline values: CDR1 SQVTM, CDR2 ANQGSEA. The CDR3 nucleotides are TGCAGCGTTGCAAATCCAAATGGCTACACCTTC. This codes for CSVANPNGYTF. Full variable domain (missing parts from reference TRBV29-1 and TRBJ1-2): SAVISQKPSRDICQRGTSLTIQCQVDSQVTMMFWYRQQPGQSLTLIATANQGSEATYESGFVIDKFPISRPNLTFSTLTVSNMSPEDSSIYLCSVANPNGYTFGSGTRLTVV.

CDR3 residues: CASSLRGNANYGYTF. In DNA form, the CDR3 reads TGTGCCAGCAGTTTACGAGGGAATGCTAACTATGGCTACACCTTC. V is TRBV27 and J is TRBJ1-2; D is unresolved. V gave up 2 bases and J gave up 0 bases, with 10 bases separating them. The germline V gene has CDR1 MNHEY and CDR2 SMNVEV (reference sequence). This CDR3 has 15 residues.

The chain joins TRBV4-1 to TRBJ2-5; D perhaps matches TRBD1 (5 bases). The germline CDR1 and CDR2 sequences are MGHRA and YSYEKL. V lost 0 bases and J lost 4, with 15 bases in between. The CDR3 totals 16 residues. CDR3 in amino acids: CASSQDPAGFGETQYF. The CDR3, as DNA: TGCGCCAGCAGCCAAGATCCGGCAGGGTTTGGAGAGACCCAGTACTTC.

CDR3 nucleotide sequence: TGTGCCAGGGGGCCCGTCTCGAACACTGAAGCTTTCTTT. Translating gives CARGPVSNTEAFF. The chain uses TRBV27 and TRBJ1-1; maybe TRBD1 (5 bases). Germline V gives CDR1 MNHEY, CDR2 SMNVEV (reference sequence). CDR3 length: 13 amino acids. V was pared by 9 bases and J by 1 base, with 12 bases between.